This T cell receptor (beta chain) was sequenced during a study of regulatory T cells in long-lasting Graves disease. The germline gives CDR1 DFQATT, CDR2 SNEGSKA (reference sequence). V was clipped by 4 bases and J by 7 bases, with 14 bases between them. The CDR3 has 13 residues. Time point: newly diagnosed GD, antithyroid drugs for less than 3 months. Preparation of the TCR library used RNA extracted from PBMCs. This clonotype came up many times. Antigen unknown. Relying on iRepertoire HTBI primers and Arm-PCR of CDR3 regions, the team built TCR beta libraries. TCRdb re-called the multiplex PCR reads through MiXCR, storing one row per CDR3 protein. The sample has just over 600,000 distinct CDR3 sequences, approximately 15% seen once; the top ten hold around a sixth. Regarding the study as a whole: TCR diversity in persistent Graves' patients was below that of newly diagnosed ones.

The same sample was also studied in work on T cells in Graves' hyperthyroidism and ophthalmopathy.

The input for sequencing was peripheral blood mononuclear cells (PBMCs), taken at new diagnosis, from a patient treated with antithyroid drugs. The chain is built from TRBV20-1 and TRBJ1-5, with a weak D call TRBD1 (5 bases). This clonotype originated in a woman aged 30 to 39 with Graves disease. The CDR3 region has the DNA TGCAGTGCTATAGGCGGGGCCGAACAGCCCCAGCATTTT. Translated: CSAIGGAEQPQHF.